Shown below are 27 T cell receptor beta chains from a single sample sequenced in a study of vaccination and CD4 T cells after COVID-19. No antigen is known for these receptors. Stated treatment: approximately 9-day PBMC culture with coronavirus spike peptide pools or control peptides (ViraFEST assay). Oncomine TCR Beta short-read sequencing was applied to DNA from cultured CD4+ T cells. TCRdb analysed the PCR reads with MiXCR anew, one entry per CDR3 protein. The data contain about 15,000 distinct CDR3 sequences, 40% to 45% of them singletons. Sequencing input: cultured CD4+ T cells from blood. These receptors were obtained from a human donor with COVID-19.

Written as DNA, the CDR3 is TGTGCCAGCAGCTTAGAGAAAGTAGACGGCTACACCTTC. Translating it yields CASSLEKVDGYTF. The rearrangement links TRBV11-3 to TRBJ1-2; D not certain. CDR1 SGHNT and CDR2 YENEEA come from the germline V gene. The V gene lost 0 bases and the J gene lost 8 bases, with 10 bases spanning the gap. The CDR3 contains 13 residues.

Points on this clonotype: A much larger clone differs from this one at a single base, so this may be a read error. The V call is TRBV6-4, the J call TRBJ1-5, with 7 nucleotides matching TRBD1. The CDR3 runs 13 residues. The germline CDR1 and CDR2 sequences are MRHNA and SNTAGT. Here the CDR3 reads CAGSDRGNQPQHF. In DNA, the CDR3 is TGTGCCGGCAGTGACAGGGGCAATCAGCCCCAGCATTTT.

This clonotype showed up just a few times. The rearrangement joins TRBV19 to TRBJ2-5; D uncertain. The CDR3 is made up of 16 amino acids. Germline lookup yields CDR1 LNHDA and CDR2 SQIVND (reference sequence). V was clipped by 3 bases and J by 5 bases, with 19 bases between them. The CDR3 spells CASSMIGRTHQETQYF. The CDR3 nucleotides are TGTGCCAGTAGTATGATTGGTCGGACCCATCAGGAGACCCAGTACTTC.

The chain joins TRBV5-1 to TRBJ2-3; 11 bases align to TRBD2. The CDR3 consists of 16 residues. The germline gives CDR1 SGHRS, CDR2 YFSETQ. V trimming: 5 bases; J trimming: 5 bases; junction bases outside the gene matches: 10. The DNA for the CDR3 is TGCGCCAGCAGAAGTATAACTAGCGGGGGTGGAGATACGCAGTATTTT. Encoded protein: CASRSITSGGGDTQYF.

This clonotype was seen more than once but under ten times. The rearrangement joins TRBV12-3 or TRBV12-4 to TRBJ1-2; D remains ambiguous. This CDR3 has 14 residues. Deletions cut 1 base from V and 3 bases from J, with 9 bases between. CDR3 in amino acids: CASSLVGRYYGYTF. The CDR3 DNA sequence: TGTGCCAGCAGTTTAGTCGGGAGGTACTATGGCTACACCTTC.

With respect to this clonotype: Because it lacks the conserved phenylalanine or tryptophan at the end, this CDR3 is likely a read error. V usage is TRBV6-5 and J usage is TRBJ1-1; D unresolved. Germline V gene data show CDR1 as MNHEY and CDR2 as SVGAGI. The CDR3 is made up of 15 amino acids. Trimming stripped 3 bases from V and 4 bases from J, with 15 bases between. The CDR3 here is CASSYRTVAGTEAFL. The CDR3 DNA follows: TGTGCCAGCAGTTATCGGACGGTGGCGGGCACTGAAGCTTTCTTA.

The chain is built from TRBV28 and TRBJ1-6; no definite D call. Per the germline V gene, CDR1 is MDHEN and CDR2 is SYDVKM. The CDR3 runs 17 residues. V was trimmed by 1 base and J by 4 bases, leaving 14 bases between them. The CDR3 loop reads CASSLLREAYYNSPLHF. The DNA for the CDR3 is TGTGCCAGCAGTTTATTACGGGAGGCCTATTATAATTCACCCCTCCACTTT.

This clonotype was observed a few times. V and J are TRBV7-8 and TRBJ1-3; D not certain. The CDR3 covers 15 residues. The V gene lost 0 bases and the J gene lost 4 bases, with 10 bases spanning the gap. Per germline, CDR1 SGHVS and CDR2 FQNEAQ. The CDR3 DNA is TGTGCCAGCAGCTTAGCCGAGCTAGTGGGAAACACCATATATTTT. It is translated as CASSLAELVGNTIYF. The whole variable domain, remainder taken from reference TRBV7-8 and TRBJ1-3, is GAGVSQSPRYKVAKRGQDVALRCDPISGHVSLFWYQQALGQGPEFLTYFQNEAQLDKSGLPSDRFFAERPEGSVSTLKIQRTQQEDSAVYLCASSLAELVGNTIYFGEGSWLTVV.

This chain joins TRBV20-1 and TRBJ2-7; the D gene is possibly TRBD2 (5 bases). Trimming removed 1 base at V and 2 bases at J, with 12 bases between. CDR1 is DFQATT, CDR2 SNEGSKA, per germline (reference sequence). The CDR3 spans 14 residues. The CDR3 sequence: CSARVSGGAYEQYF. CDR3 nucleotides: TGCAGTGCTAGAGTATCCGGAGGAGCCTACGAGCAGTACTTC.

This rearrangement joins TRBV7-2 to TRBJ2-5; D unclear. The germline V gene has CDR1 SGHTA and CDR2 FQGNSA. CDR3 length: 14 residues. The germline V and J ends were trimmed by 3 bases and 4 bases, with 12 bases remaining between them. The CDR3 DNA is TGTGCCAGCAGCTTCGGGCCTAAGGGAGAGACCCAGTACTTC. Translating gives CASSFGPKGETQYF.

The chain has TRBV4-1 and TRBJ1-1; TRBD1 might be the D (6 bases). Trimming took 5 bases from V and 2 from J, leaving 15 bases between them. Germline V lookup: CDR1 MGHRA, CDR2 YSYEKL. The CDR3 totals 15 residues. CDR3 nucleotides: TGCGCCAGCAGCATCCAGGGGTACGGAAACACTGAAGCTTTCTTT. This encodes CASSIQGYGNTEAFF.

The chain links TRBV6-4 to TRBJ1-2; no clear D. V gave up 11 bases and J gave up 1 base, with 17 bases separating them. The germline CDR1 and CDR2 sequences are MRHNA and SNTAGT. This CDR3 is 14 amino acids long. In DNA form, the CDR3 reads TGTGCCTCAGCGCCGGAGGCAGTTAACTATGGCTACACCTTC. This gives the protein CASAPEAVNYGYTF.

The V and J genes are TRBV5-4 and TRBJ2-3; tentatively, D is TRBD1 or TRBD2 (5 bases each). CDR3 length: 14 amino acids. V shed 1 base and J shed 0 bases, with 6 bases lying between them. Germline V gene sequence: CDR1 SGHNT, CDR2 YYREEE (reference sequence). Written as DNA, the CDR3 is TGTGCCAGCAGCTTGCGGGGCAGCACAGATACGCAGTATTTT. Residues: CASSLRGSTDTQYF.

The CDR3 region is CAWSVWDRAGQPQHF. The DNA for the CDR3 is TGTGCCTGGAGTGTATGGGACAGGGCTGGTCAGCCCCAGCATTTT. The V and J genes are TRBV30 and TRBJ1-5; 9 positions match TRBD1. Germline V gives CDR1 GTSNPN, CDR2 SVGIG (reference sequence). This CDR3 is built from 15 residues. V lost 0 bases to trimming and J lost 6 bases; unmatched junction nucleotides: 6.

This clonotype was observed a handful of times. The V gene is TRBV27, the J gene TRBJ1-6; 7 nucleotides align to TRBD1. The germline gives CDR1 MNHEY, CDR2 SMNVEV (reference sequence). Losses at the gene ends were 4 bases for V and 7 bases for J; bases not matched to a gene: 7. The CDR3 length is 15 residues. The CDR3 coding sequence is TGTGCCAGCAGTTCATGGACAGGCGGAAATTCACCCCTCCACTTT. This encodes CASSSWTGGNSPLHF.

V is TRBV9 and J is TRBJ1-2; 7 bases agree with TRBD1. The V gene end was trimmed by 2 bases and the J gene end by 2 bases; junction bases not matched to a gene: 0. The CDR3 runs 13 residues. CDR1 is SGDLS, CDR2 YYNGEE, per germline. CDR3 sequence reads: CASSVDRNYGYTF. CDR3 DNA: TGTGCCAGCAGCGTGGACAGGAACTATGGCTACACCTTC.

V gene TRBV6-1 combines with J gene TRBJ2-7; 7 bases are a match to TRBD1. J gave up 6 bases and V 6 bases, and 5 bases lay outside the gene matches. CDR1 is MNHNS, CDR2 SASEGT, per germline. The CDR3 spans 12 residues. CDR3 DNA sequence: TGTGCCAGCAGAAAGACAGGGTCCGAGCAGTACTTC. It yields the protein CASRKTGSEQYF.

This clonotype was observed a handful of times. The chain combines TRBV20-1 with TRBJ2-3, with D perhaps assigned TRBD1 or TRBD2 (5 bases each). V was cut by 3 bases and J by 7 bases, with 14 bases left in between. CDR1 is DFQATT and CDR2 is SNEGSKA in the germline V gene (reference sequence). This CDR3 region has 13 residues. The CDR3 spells CSARERWGNTQYF. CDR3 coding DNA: TGCAGTGCTAGGGAAAGGTGGGGGAATACGCAGTATTTT.

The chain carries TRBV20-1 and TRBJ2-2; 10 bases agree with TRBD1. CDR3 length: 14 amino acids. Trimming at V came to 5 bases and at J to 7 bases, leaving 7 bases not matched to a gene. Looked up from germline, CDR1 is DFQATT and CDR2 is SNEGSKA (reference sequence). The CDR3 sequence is CSARQGAEGGELFF. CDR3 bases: TGCAGTGCTCGACAGGGGGCGGAGGGCGGGGAGCTGTTTTTT.

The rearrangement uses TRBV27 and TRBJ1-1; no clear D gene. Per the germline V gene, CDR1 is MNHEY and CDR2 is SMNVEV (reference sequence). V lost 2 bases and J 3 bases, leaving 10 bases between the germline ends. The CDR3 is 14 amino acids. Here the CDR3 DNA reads TGTGCCAGCAGTTTAGGGCAGGCCTACACTGAAGCTTTCTTT. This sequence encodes CASSLGQAYTEAFF.

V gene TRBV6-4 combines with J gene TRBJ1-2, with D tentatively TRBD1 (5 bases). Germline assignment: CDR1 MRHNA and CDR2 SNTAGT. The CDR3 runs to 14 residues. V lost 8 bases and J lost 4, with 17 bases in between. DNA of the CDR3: TGTGCCAGCTCCCCGACAGCCACCGTCTATGGCTACACCTTC. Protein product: CASSPTATVYGYTF.

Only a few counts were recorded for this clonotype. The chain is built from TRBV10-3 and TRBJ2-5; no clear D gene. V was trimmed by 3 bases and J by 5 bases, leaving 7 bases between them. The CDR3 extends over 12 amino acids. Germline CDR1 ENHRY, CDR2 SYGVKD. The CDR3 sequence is CAISEVGETQYF. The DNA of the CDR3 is TGTGCCATCAGTGAAGTCGGGGAGACCCAGTACTTC.

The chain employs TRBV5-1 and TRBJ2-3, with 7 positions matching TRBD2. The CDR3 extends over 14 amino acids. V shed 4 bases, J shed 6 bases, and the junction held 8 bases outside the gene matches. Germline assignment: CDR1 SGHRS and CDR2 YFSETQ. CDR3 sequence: CASSASGVSDTQYF. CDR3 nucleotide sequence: TGCGCCAGCAGCGCCAGCGGGGTGAGCGATACGCAGTATTTT.

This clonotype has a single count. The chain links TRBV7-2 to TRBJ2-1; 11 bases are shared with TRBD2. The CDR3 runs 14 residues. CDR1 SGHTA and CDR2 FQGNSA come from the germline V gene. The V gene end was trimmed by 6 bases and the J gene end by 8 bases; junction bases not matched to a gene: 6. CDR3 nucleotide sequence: TGTGCCAGCAGAGACAATAGCGGGGGGGATGAGCAGTTCTTC. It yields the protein CASRDNSGGDEQFF.

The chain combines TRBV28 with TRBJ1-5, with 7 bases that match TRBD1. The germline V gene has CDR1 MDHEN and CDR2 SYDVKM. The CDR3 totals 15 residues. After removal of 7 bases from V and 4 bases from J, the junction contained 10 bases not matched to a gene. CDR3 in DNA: TGTGCCAGCACCTCCCGGGACAGACCTAATCAGCCCCAGCATTTT. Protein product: CASTSRDRPNQPQHF.

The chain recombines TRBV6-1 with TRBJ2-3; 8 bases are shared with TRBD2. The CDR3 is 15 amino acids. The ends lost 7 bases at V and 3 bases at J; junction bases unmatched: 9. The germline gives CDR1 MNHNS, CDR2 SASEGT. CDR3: CASTWRGLATDTQYF. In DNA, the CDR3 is TGTGCCAGCACCTGGAGAGGACTAGCAACAGATACGCAGTATTTT.

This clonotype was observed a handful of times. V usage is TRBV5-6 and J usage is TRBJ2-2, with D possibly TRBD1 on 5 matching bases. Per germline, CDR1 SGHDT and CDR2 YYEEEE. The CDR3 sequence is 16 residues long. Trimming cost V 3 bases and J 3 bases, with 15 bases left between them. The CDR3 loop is CASSSNTGLHTGELFF. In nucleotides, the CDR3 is TGTGCCAGCAGCTCAAATACAGGATTACACACCGGGGAGCTGTTTTTT.